This T cell receptor (beta chain) stems from a study of T cell responses to AZD1222 COVID-19 vaccine. From germline, CDR1 is SGHNT and CDR2 YYREEE (reference sequence). Trimming pared 0 bases from V and 4 bases from J, leaving 7 bases between. The CDR3 loop spans 13 amino acids. Details on this clone: Its specificity is unknown.

Study-wide points: Baseline serostatus was positive in only six AZD1222 recipients. Following two doses of AZD1222, Spike-specific TCR breadth and depth rose.

Measured with immunoSEQ multiplex PCR; TCRdb has only the in-frame clones, and not every one. The sample holds 90,000 or so clones, roughly 87% seen once. The chain carries TRBV5-4 and TRBJ1-2, with a tentative D call TRBD1 (5 bases). This receptor was taken from an adult who received the AZD1222 COVID-19 vaccine. The input for sequencing was peripheral blood, taken 28 days after the second AZD1222 dose. This CDR3 reads CASSLGGIYGYTF. The CDR3 DNA reads as TGTGCCAGCAGCTTGGGGGGGATCTATGGCTACACCTTC.